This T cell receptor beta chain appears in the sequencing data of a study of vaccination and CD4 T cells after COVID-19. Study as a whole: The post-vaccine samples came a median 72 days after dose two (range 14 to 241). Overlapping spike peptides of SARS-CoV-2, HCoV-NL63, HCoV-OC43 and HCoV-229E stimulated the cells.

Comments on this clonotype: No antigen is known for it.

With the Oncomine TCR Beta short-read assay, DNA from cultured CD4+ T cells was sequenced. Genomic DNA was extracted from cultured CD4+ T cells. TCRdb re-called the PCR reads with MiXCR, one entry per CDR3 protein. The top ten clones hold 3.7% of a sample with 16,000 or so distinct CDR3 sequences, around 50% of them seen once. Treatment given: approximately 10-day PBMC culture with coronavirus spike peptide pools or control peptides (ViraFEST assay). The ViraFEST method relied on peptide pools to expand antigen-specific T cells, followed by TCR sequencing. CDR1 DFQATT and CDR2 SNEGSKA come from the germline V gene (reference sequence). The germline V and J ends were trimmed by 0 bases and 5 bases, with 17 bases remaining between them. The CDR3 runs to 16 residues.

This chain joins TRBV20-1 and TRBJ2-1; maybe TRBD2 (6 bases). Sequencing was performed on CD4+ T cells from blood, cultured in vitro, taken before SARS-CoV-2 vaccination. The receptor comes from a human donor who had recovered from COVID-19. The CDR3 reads CSARDPGRGTHNEQFF. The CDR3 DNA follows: TGCAGTGCTAGAGATCCAGGTCGGGGGACCCACAATGAGCAGTTCTTC.